The 25 T cell receptor beta chains in this list originate from one sample, sequenced in a study of T cell responses to AZD1222 COVID-19 vaccine. Produced via immunoSEQ multiplex PCR; TCRdb's table is partial and in-frame only. The sample yields around 78,000 clones, 75% to 90% seen once. This material consisted of peripheral blood, taken 28 days after the second AZD1222 dose. The origin of the receptors is an adult who received the AZD1222 COVID-19 vaccine.

On this clone: Additional DNA sequences in this sample encode the identical CDR3. The chain has TRBV5-1 and TRBJ1-6; D is unresolved. The V end was cut by 7 bases, the J end by 10 bases, with 18 bases between. The length of the CDR3 is 14 residues. Germline CDR1 is SGHRS and CDR2 is YFSETQ. As DNA, the CDR3 is TGCGCCAGCCGGGCCCAAACGGATCGCTCACCCCTCCACTTT. This translates into CASRAQTDRSPLHF. Full variable domain (outside the CDR3, taken from reference TRBV5-1 and TRBJ1-6): KAGVTQTPRYLIKTRGQQVTLSCSPISGHRSVSWYQQTPGQGLQFLFEYFSETQRNKGNFPGRFSGRQFSNSRSEMNVSTLELGDSALYLCASRAQTDRSPLHFGNGTRLTVT.

J is TRBJ2-7 and V is TRBV7-2, with 9 bases fitting TRBD2. V dropped 0 bases and J dropped 2; count of bases not matched to a gene: 8. Germline lookup yields CDR1 SGHTA and CDR2 FQGNSA. The CDR3 has 17 residues. CDR3 residues: CASSLAVGRGGTYEQYF. The CDR3 coding sequence is TGTGCCAGCAGCTTAGCGGTAGGGCGGGGGGGCACCTACGAGCAGTACTTC.

The rearrangement joins TRBV6-6 to TRBJ1-2, with D hard to call. Trimming took off 6 bases at V and 0 bases at J, with 11 bases between the two ends. CDR3 length equals 14 residues. Germline CDR1 reads MNHNY; CDR2 reads SVGAGI (reference sequence). The CDR3 loop is CASRTGDTNYGYTF. The CDR3 DNA reads TGTGCCAGCAGGACGGGTGATACTAACTATGGCTACACCTTC.

The chain links TRBV7-9 to TRBJ2-7, with D perhaps TRBD1 (7 bases). CDR3 length equals 13 residues. Looked up from germline, CDR1 is SEHNR and CDR2 is FQNEAQ (reference sequence). The V end was cut by 4 bases, the J end by 6 bases, with 13 bases between. The CDR3 reads CASSSSGGSEQYF. Written as DNA, the CDR3 is TGTGCCAGCAGCTCTTCAGGGGGGAGCGAGCAGTACTTC.

This sequence joins TRBV10-3 and TRBJ1-2, with no clear D. Per the germline V gene, CDR1 is ENHRY and CDR2 is SYGVKD. The CDR3 loop spans 14 amino acids. Trimming removed 6 bases from V and 8 bases from J, with 19 bases in between. CDR3 region: CAIRLNGLYGGYTF. The DNA of the CDR3 is TGTGCCATCAGGCTAAACGGGCTATACGGGGGCTACACCTTC.

The rearrangement links TRBV6-5 to TRBJ2-3; either TRBD1 or TRBD2 may supply D (5 bases each). The CDR3 loop spans 16 amino acids. In germline, CDR1 is MNHEY, CDR2 SVGAGI. V was clipped by 0 bases and J by 1 base, with 11 bases between them. For the CDR3, the DNA is TGTGCCAGCAGTTACTCGAGAGGGACCGGCACAGATACGCAGTATTTT. Translation: CASSYSRGTGTDTQYF.

The chain couples TRBV12-3 or TRBV12-4 to TRBJ2-7; possible D gene TRBD1, 5 bases. The CDR3 has 11 residues. V was pared by 5 bases and J by 7 bases, with 9 bases between. Here the CDR3 DNA reads TGTGCCAGCAGTAGTCGGACAGAGCAGTACTTC. It is translated as CASSSRTEQYF.

This clone was observed a single time. The chain joins TRBV18 to TRBJ1-4; 12 bases are a match to TRBD1. CDR3 length equals 16 residues. Trimming at V came to 0 bases and at J to 8 bases, leaving 4 bases not matched to a gene. Per the germline V gene, CDR1 is KGHSH and CDR2 is LQKENI. The CDR3: CASSPPGQGAREKLFF. The CDR3 DNA sequence: TGTGCCAGCTCACCACCGGGACAGGGGGCGCGGGAAAAACTGTTTTTT.

V gene TRBV5-5 combines with J gene TRBJ2-5, with 14 bases fitting TRBD2. Per the germline V gene, CDR1 is SGHKS and CDR2 is YYEKEE (reference sequence). This CDR3 is 19 amino acids long. Trimming at V came to 3 bases and at J to 2 bases, leaving 12 bases not matched to a gene. The CDR3, as DNA: TGTGCCAGCAGCTCCCCGGGACTAGCGGGGGTCCCGCTACAAGAGACCCAGTACTTC. It encodes CASSSPGLAGVPLQETQYF.

V usage is TRBV5-1 and J usage is TRBJ2-3; tentative D call: TRBD2 (5 bases). This CDR3 comprises 15 residues. The V gene lost 0 bases and the J gene lost 1 base, with 9 bases spanning the gap. Germline V gene sequence: CDR1 SGHRS, CDR2 YFSETQ. CDR3 bases: TGCGCCAGCAGCTTGGCCAACGGGGGCACAGATACGCAGTATTTT. Protein: CASSLANGGTDTQYF.

The chain joins TRBV28 to TRBJ1-6, with D perhaps matching TRBD1 (6 bases). Trimming pared 1 base from V and 10 bases from J, leaving 8 bases between. In germline, CDR1 is MDHEN, CDR2 SYDVKM. The CDR3 sequence is 13 residues long. The CDR3 coding sequence is TGTGCCAGCAGTTTATTGAGGGGGTCACCCCTCCACTTT. This sequence encodes CASSLLRGSPLHF.

The DNA for the CDR3 is TGTGCCAGCAGCGTAGAAGCGGGGGGGCTAGATACGCAGTATTTT. It translates to CASSVEAGGLDTQYF. The chain recombines TRBV9 with TRBJ2-3; 10 bases fit TRBD2. In germline, CDR1 is SGDLS, CDR2 YYNGEE. The CDR3 has 15 amino acids. V was pared by 0 bases and J by 5 bases, with 3 bases of the junction left unmatched. Based on the CDR3 plus reference TRBV9 and TRBJ2-3, the full variable domain is DSGVTQTPKHLITATGQRVTLRCSPRSGDLSVYWYQQSLDQGLQFLIQYYNGEERAKGNILERFSAQQFPDLHSELNLSSLELGDSALYFCASSVEAGGLDTQYFGPGTRLTVL.

The gene calls are TRBV5-4 and TRBJ1-1, with 9 bases aligning to TRBD1. The germline CDR1 and CDR2 sequences are SGHNT and YYREEE (reference sequence). The CDR3 runs 15 residues. Trimming at V came to 0 bases and at J to 1 base, leaving 1 base not matched to a gene. As DNA, the CDR3 is TGTGCCAGCAGCTTGGGGGGACAGGGGAACACTGAAGCTTTCTTT. Translation gives CASSLGGQGNTEAFF.

The genes are TRBV7-9 and TRBJ1-2; a possible D gene is TRBD1 (6 bases). From germline, CDR1 is SEHNR and CDR2 FQNEAQ (reference sequence). CDR3 size: 13 residues. V lost 5 bases and J lost 4, with 11 bases in between. CDR3 in amino acids: CASSHGQFYGYTF. DNA of the CDR3: TGTGCCAGCAGCCACGGACAGTTCTATGGCTACACCTTC.

The rearrangement joins TRBV12-2 to TRBJ1-3; the table's D call, TRBD1, was not checked against the DNA. TRBV12-2 is labeled a pseudogene. The CDR3 covers 17 residues. The CDR3 DNA is TGTGCAAGTCGCTCACATGACAGGGGAAGCTCTGGAAACACCATATATTTT. Translating gives CASRSHDRGSSGNTIYF.

V is TRBV6-5 and J is TRBJ2-3; D is ambiguous. Germline CDR1 is MNHEY and CDR2 is SVGAGI. V was trimmed by 5 bases and J by 4 bases, leaving 16 bases between them. This CDR3 region has 15 residues. The CDR3 nucleotides are TGTGCCAGCAGTATTGGGCTAGTAGCCTCAGATACGCAGTATTTT. Translating it yields CASSIGLVASDTQYF.

This clone was counted between two and nine times. The chain employs TRBV30 and TRBJ2-2, with D uncertain. The CDR3 is 14 residues long. In germline, CDR1 is GTSNPN, CDR2 SVGIG (reference sequence). V was pared by 0 bases and J by 4 bases, with 9 bases between. The CDR3 loop reads CAWSVESSTGELFF. CDR3 bases: TGTGCCTGGAGTGTTGAGAGCTCCACCGGGGAGCTGTTTTTT.

In this sample, this clone turned up a few times. The gene calls are TRBV5-6 and TRBJ2-7; perhaps TRBD2 as D (6 bases). V was trimmed by 3 bases and J by 0 bases, leaving 13 bases between them. CDR3 length equals 15 residues. Germline loops: CDR1 SGHDT, CDR2 YYEEEE. The CDR3: CASSSRGLVSYEQYF. The CDR3, as DNA: TGTGCCAGCAGCTCCCGGGGACTTGTCTCCTACGAGCAGTACTTC.

This clone appeared a single time. The chain has TRBV30 and TRBJ1-2; no definite D call. V dropped 3 bases and J dropped 4 bases, with 9 bases sitting between them. From germline, CDR1 is GTSNPN and CDR2 SVGIG (reference sequence). The CDR3 is made up of 12 amino acids. CDR3 residues: CAWSTTVYGYTF. In nucleotides, the CDR3 is TGTGCCTGGAGCACGACGGTCTATGGCTACACCTTC.

The V gene is TRBV19, the J gene TRBJ2-6; D is ambiguous. The CDR3 is made up of 18 amino acids. The V gene's germline CDR1 is LNHDA and CDR2 SQIVND (reference sequence). The V end lost 6 bases, the J end lost 4 bases, and 22 bases lay between the germline ends. In DNA form, the CDR3 reads TGTGCCAGTAGGGCGGTCGGCTTTTCAAACGGAGGGGCCAACGTCCTGACTTTC. Amino acids: CASRAVGFSNGGANVLTF.

The J gene is TRBJ1-2, the V gene TRBV28; a possible D gene is TRBD1 (5 bases). The CDR3 runs 13 residues. V was pared by 6 bases and J by 1 base, with 9 bases between. Germline V gene lookup returns CDR1 MDHEN and CDR2 SYDVKM. The CDR3 loop is CASRSDSNYGYTF. The CDR3 DNA is TGTGCCAGCAGGTCAGACAGTAACTATGGCTACACCTTC.

This clone was recorded once. The chain couples TRBV6-5 to TRBJ2-1; D might be TRBD2 (6 bases). The germline V gene encodes CDR1 MNHEY and CDR2 SVGAGI. The CDR3 totals 16 residues. With 0 bases removed from V and 6 bases from J, the gap between germline ends came to 15 bases. The CDR3 is CASSYSVQGGGNEQFF. CDR3 nucleotides: TGTGCCAGCAGTTACTCGGTTCAGGGAGGTGGCAATGAGCAGTTCTTC.

This chain uses TRBV19 with TRBJ2-7, with 7 positions matching TRBD1. Losses at the gene ends were 5 bases for V and 4 bases for J; bases not matched to a gene: 2. The CDR3 totals 12 residues. Germline values: CDR1 LNHDA, CDR2 SQIVND (reference sequence). Here the CDR3 DNA reads TGTGCCAGTAGTGAGGGGGCTTACGAGCAGTACTTC. Translating gives CASSEGAYEQYF.

The genes are TRBV29-1 and TRBJ1-1; D may be TRBD1 (6 bases). CDR1 and CDR2 from the germline V gene are SQVTM and ANQGSEA. The CDR3 totals 12 residues. V lost 7 bases and J 0 bases, leaving 9 bases between the germline ends. CDR3 protein: CSAGQMNTEAFF. CDR3 sequence (DNA): TGCAGCGCCGGACAGATGAACACTGAAGCTTTCTTT.

As DNA, the CDR3 is TGTGCCAGCAGCACTGAGACAGGGTCGAACACCGGGGAGCTGTTTTTT. Protein sequence: CASSTETGSNTGELFF. The gene calls are TRBV5-6 and TRBJ2-2, with 7 nucleotides matching TRBD1. The CDR3 extends over 16 amino acids. The germline CDR1 and CDR2 sequences are SGHDT and YYEEEE. The V gene end was trimmed by 4 bases and the J gene end by 0 bases; junction bases not matched to a gene: 6.